These 17 T cell receptor beta chains were all obtained from the same sample, sequenced in a study of cytomegalovirus exposure and HLA in healthy donors. Primers included in the PCR were 60 Vbeta and 13 Jbeta primers. Using immunoSEQ multiplex PCR, the repertoire was profiled, and TCRdb retains in-frame clones only, with some absent. The sample has 150,000 to 200,000 clones, roughly 9.5% seen once; the top ten hold approximately 1.5%. The sequencing input was PBMCs. The receptors shown here come from a woman aged 25 to 45 in good health and CMV-seropositive.

V is TRBV2 and J is TRBJ2-6, with a weak D call TRBD2 (5 bases). The V end was cut by 10 bases, the J end by 4 bases, with 26 bases between. This CDR3 comprises 18 residues. From germline, CDR1 is SNHLY and CDR2 FYNNEI. CDR3 DNA: TGTGCCATTAATATCCTAAAGCCGGGAATGGGAGGGGCCAACGTCCTGACTTTC. Translating it yields CAINILKPGMGGANVLTF.

This rearrangement joins TRBV9 to TRBJ2-1; D is unclear. In germline, CDR1 is SGDLS, CDR2 YYNGEE. Trimming left V 0 bases short and J 6 bases short, with 4 bases between. The CDR3 is made up of 12 amino acids. The CDR3 DNA follows: TGTGCCAGCAGCGTAGTATTCAATGAGCAGTTCTTC. Translation: CASSVVFNEQFF. The variable domain in full, with the rest retrieved from reference TRBV9 and TRBJ2-1, is DSGVTQTPKHLITATGQRVTLRCSPRSGDLSVYWYQQSLDQGLQFLIQYYNGEERAKGNILERFSAQQFPDLHSELNLSSLELGDSALYFCASSVVFNEQFFGPGTRLTVL.

There are many counts of this clone. The rearrangement links TRBV6-1 to TRBJ2-7, with D possibly being TRBD2 (6 bases). V was trimmed by 8 bases and J by 7 bases, leaving 21 bases between them. The length of the CDR3 is 14 residues. Per the germline V gene, CDR1 is MNHNS and CDR2 is SASEGT. In DNA form, the CDR3 reads TGTGCCAGCGGCAGATACTGGGGGGTAGAGGAGCAGTACTTC. Protein sequence: CASGRYWGVEEQYF.

The chain couples TRBV11-2 to TRBJ2-1; 10 nucleotides match TRBD1. Germline lookup yields CDR1 SGHAT and CDR2 FQNNGV. CDR3 length equals 15 residues. Unmatched junction bases numbered 9, after V lost 3 bases and J lost 10 bases. CDR3 region: CASSFQGTGEDEQFF. The CDR3 DNA follows: TGTGCCAGCAGCTTCCAAGGGACAGGGGAAGACGAGCAGTTCTTC.

The gene calls are TRBV29-1 and TRBJ1-1, with a weak D call TRBD1 (6 bases). Trimming pared 4 bases from V and 6 bases from J, leaving 18 bases between. CDR1 and CDR2 (germline): SQVTM, ANQGSEA. The CDR3 consists of 14 residues. The CDR3 nucleotides read TGCAGCGTTGTCCCGAGGGGGGGGGACCCTGAAGCTTTCTTT. It specifies CSVVPRGGDPEAFF. The full variable domain, completed using reference TRBV29-1 and TRBJ1-1, is SAVISQKPSRDICQRGTSLTIQCQVDSQVTMMFWYRQQPGQSLTLIATANQGSEATYESGFVIDKFPISRPNLTFSTLTVSNMSPEDSSIYLCSVVPRGGDPEAFFGQGTRLTVV.

This clone was seen a handful of times. The chain has TRBV9 and TRBJ2-7; D gene uncertain. Germline CDR1 is SGDLS and CDR2 is YYNGEE. The CDR3 is 14 amino acids. The V gene lost 1 base and the J gene lost 0 bases, with 8 bases spanning the gap. Here the CDR3 DNA reads TGTGCCAGCAGCGTAAACTCGCACTCCTACGAGCAGTACTTC. Encoded protein: CASSVNSHSYEQYF.

The rearrangement links TRBV30 to TRBJ2-5, with TRBD2 identical over 12 bases. The CDR3 has 14 residues. V shed 5 bases and J 5 bases; nucleotides not matched to a gene: 6. Germline V gene lookup returns CDR1 GTSNPN and CDR2 SVGIG (reference sequence). In DNA, the CDR3 is TGTGCCTGGGTTCTAGCGGGAGGGAGGGAGACCCAGTACTTC. This codes for CAWVLAGGRETQYF.

This sequence joins TRBV10-3 and TRBJ1-2; D unresolved. V was pared by 1 base and J by 10 bases, with 16 bases between. From germline, CDR1 is ENHRY and CDR2 SYGVKD. The CDR3 extends over 14 amino acids. The CDR3 DNA reads as TGTGCCATCAGTGAGTTGGCAGGAAAGCTTTTCTACACCTTC. Protein sequence: CAISELAGKLFYTF.

This clone was counted only a few times. CDR3 nucleotide sequence: TGTGCCAGCAGTGAACAGACAGGGTATAGTGGAAACACCATATATTTT. Its translation: CASSEQTGYSGNTIYF. The chain has TRBV6-1 and TRBJ1-3, with TRBD1 matching 7 bases. V dropped 2 bases and J dropped 3; count of bases not matched to a gene: 7. The germline V gene encodes CDR1 MNHNS and CDR2 SASEGT. The CDR3 covers 16 residues.

The chain employs TRBV2 and TRBJ2-7, with D perhaps matching TRBD1 (5 bases). The V gene's germline CDR1 is SNHLY and CDR2 FYNNEI. There are 13 residues in the CDR3. With 4 bases removed from V and 1 base from J, the gap between germline ends came to 8 bases. The CDR3 loop reads CASSGGNSYEQYF. CDR3 bases: TGTGCCAGCAGTGGGGGCAATTCCTACGAGCAGTACTTC.

The CDR3 bases are TGTGCCAGCGGTCGGACAGCTAACTATGGCTACACCTTC. It translates to CASGRTANYGYTF. The chain recombines TRBV6-5 with TRBJ1-2; a possible D gene is TRBD1 (6 bases). Germline CDR1 MNHEY, CDR2 SVGAGI. Trimming removed 8 bases from V and 0 bases from J, with 10 bases in between. The CDR3 is 13 residues long.

CDR3 loop: CASSVEAGGPVETQYF. The CDR3, as DNA: TGTGCCAGCAGCGTAGAAGCGGGAGGGCCCGTGGAGACCCAGTACTTC. The V and J genes are TRBV9 and TRBJ2-5, with 10 nucleotides matching TRBD2. The junction had 7 bases not matched to a gene; V was cut back by 0 bases and J by 5 bases. Per the germline V gene, CDR1 is SGDLS and CDR2 is YYNGEE. The CDR3 spans 16 residues.

In DNA, the CDR3 is TGTGCCAGCAGCTGGAGGGTCCCATCTCTCTACGAGCAGTACTTC. Encoded protein: CASSWRVPSLYEQYF. The chain is built from TRBV5-6 and TRBJ2-7, with a tentative D call TRBD2 (6 bases). The length of the CDR3 is 15 residues. In germline, CDR1 is SGHDT, CDR2 YYEEEE. Trimming stripped 3 bases from V and 3 bases from J, with 16 bases between.

The chain employs TRBV7-9 and TRBJ1-5; the D is unclear. V dropped 4 bases and J dropped 4 bases, with 8 bases sitting between them. Germline CDR1 SEHNR, CDR2 FQNEAQ (reference sequence). This CDR3 comprises 13 residues. CDR3 nucleotide sequence: TGTGCCAGCAGCTGGGGAGAAAATCAGCCCCAGCATTTT. As protein: CASSWGENQPQHF.

This clone was seen a few times. The genes are TRBV19 and TRBJ1-1; D is undetermined. The CDR3 contains 13 residues. Trimming pared 6 bases from V and 0 bases from J, leaving 8 bases between. Germline-derived CDR1 and CDR2 are LNHDA and SQIVND (reference sequence). The CDR3 sequence: CASSPTVNTEAFF. The CDR3 DNA is TGTGCCAGTAGCCCCACAGTGAACACTGAAGCTTTCTTT.

This clone showed up just a few times. This sequence joins TRBV2 and TRBJ1-2; weak D call: TRBD1 (5 bases). CDR3 length: 14 amino acids. V shed 1 base and J shed 4 bases, with 10 bases lying between them. The germline V gene has CDR1 SNHLY and CDR2 FYNNEI. The CDR3 bases are TGTGCCAGCAGTGAAGTCCGGGGGGGCTATGGCTACACCTTC. Translated: CASSEVRGGYGYTF.

The genes are TRBV5-1 and TRBJ1-2, with 11 bases identical to TRBD1. The trim removed 3 bases at V and 5 bases at J, leaving 6 bases unmatched. Germline V gene lookup returns CDR1 SGHRS and CDR2 YFSETQ. The CDR3 sequence is 15 residues long. CDR3 DNA: TGCGCCAGCAGCTCGCGGGACAGGGGGAATTATGGCTACACCTTC. Its protein is CASSSRDRGNYGYTF. The full variable domain, in which reference TRBV5-1 and TRBJ1-2 provide the parts outside the CDR3, is KAGVTQTPRYLIKTRGQQVTLSCSPISGHRSVSWYQQTPGQGLQFLFEYFSETQRNKGNFPGRFSGRQFSNSRSEMNVSTLELGDSALYLCASSSRDRGNYGYTFGSGTRLTVV.